These T cell receptor beta chains were read from a single sample in a study of regulatory and conventional T cells in RAG deficiency. The method was immunoSEQ multiplex PCR; TCRdb's version includes in-frame clones alone and lacks a portion of them. Here the sample spans about 32,000 clones, around 89% being singletons. These records were also assigned to another study, of regulatory T cells.

Sequencing used CD8+ T cells sorted from blood. These receptor sequences come from a human donor in good health. CDR3s include the opening cysteine and the closing phenylalanine or tryptophan. D genes are given only for firm matches. Clone size is given for some rows only: seen once, a few or many times, or a class if the clone is expanded.

j_gene: TRBJ1-6
v_gene: TRBV6-4
abundance: .
d_gene: .
CDR3aa: CASSDSDRGSPLHF
CDR3nt: TGTGCCAGCAGTGACAGCGACAGAGGGTCACCCCTCCACTTT

j_gene: TRBJ2-1
v_gene: TRBV4-1
abundance: .
d_gene: TRBD2
CDR3aa: CASSQVGAGVVQFF
CDR3nt: TGCGCCAGCAGCCAAGTCGGAGCGGGGGTGGTGCAGTTCTTC

j_gene: TRBJ2-6
v_gene: TRBV18
abundance: .
d_gene: .
CDR3aa: CASSPPQGRPSGANVLTF
CDR3nt: TGTGCCAGCTCACCACCGCAAGGACGGCCCTCTGGGGCCAACGTCCTGACTTTC

j_gene: TRBJ1-2
v_gene: TRBV5-6
abundance: .
d_gene: TRBD1
CDR3aa: CASSYPEVAGQGYGYTF
CDR3nt: TGTGCCAGCAGCTATCCCGAGGTCGCGGGACAGGGGTATGGCTACACCTTC

j_gene: TRBJ2-2
v_gene: TRBV6-1
abundance: .
d_gene: TRBD1
CDR3aa: CASSGQGWAGELFF
CDR3nt: TGTGCCAGCAGTGGACAGGGATGGGCCGGGGAGCTGTTTTTT

j_gene: TRBJ2-1
v_gene: TRBV30
abundance: .
d_gene: TRBD2
CDR3aa: CAWSGTSGKGDEQFF
CDR3nt: TGTGCCTGGAGTGGGACTAGCGGGAAGGGCGATGAGCAGTTCTTC

j_gene: TRBJ2-7
v_gene: TRBV30
abundance: .
d_gene: TRBD2
CDR3aa: CAWSTPGLPSYEQYF
CDR3nt: TGTGCCTGGAGTACTCCGGGACTACCCTCCTACGAGCAGTACTTC

j_gene: TRBJ2-1
v_gene: TRBV11-2
abundance: .
d_gene: TRBD1
CDR3aa: CASSATTGNYNEQFF
CDR3nt: TGTGCCAGCAGCGCTACGACAGGGAACTACAATGAGCAGTTCTTC

j_gene: TRBJ2-1
v_gene: TRBV5-1
abundance: .
d_gene: TRBD1
CDR3aa: CASSLVTGGENEQFF
CDR3nt: TGCGCCAGCAGCTTAGTAACAGGGGGCGAAAATGAGCAGTTCTTC

j_gene: TRBJ2-5
v_gene: TRBV7-9
abundance: .
d_gene: .
CDR3aa: CASSLAGLTGETQYF
CDR3nt: TGTGCCAGCAGCTTAGCTGGGCTCACCGGAGAGACCCAGTACTTC

j_gene: TRBJ2-7
v_gene: TRBV30
abundance: .
d_gene: .
CDR3aa: CAWSASYEQYF
CDR3nt: TGTGCCTGGAGTGCGTCCTACGAGCAGTACTTC

j_gene: TRBJ2-1
v_gene: TRBV19
abundance: .
d_gene: .
CDR3aa: CASSIWSGDNEQFF
CDR3nt: TGTGCCAGTAGTATTTGGTCTGGTGACAATGAGCAGTTCTTC

j_gene: TRBJ2-7
v_gene: TRBV19
abundance: few
d_gene: TRBD1
CDR3aa: CASSITGGFYEQYF
CDR3nt: TGTGCCAGTAGTATAACAGGGGGGTTCTACGAGCAGTACTTC

j_gene: TRBJ1-1
v_gene: TRBV5-6
abundance: .
d_gene: .
CDR3aa: CASSLGPNTEAFF
CDR3nt: TGTGCCAGCAGCTTGGGCCCGAACACTGAAGCTTTCTTT

j_gene: TRBJ2-3
v_gene: TRBV7-9
abundance: .
d_gene: TRBD2
CDR3aa: CASSRGETTDTQYF
CDR3nt: TGTGCCAGCAGCCGGGGGGAGACCACAGATACGCAGTATTTT

j_gene: TRBJ2-1
v_gene: TRBV29-1
abundance: .
d_gene: TRBD2
CDR3aa: CSVRLAGGRNEQFF
CDR3nt: TGCAGCGTCAGACTAGCGGGAGGACGCAATGAGCAGTTCTTC

j_gene: TRBJ1-5
v_gene: TRBV13
abundance: .
d_gene: .
CDR3aa: CASSFKRINQPQHF
CDR3nt: TGTGCCAGCAGCTTTAAGCGGATTAATCAGCCCCAGCATTTT

j_gene: TRBJ2-3
v_gene: TRBV19
abundance: .
d_gene: TRBD2
CDR3aa: CASSMTSGGSDTQYF
CDR3nt: TGTGCCAGTAGTATGACTAGCGGGGGGTCAGATACGCAGTATTTT

j_gene: TRBJ1-3
v_gene: TRBV7-9
abundance: .
d_gene: .
CDR3aa: CASSSIQGISGNTIYF
CDR3nt: TGTGCCAGCAGCTCGATACAGGGAATCTCTGGAAACACCATATATTTT

j_gene: TRBJ1-1
v_gene: TRBV28
abundance: .
d_gene: .
CDR3aa: CASSRPGGRVDTEAFF
CDR3nt: TGTGCCAGCAGTCGCCCGGGGGGCCGGGTGGACACTGAAGCTTTCTTT

j_gene: TRBJ2-3
v_gene: TRBV11-1
abundance: .
d_gene: .
CDR3aa: CASSSLRSSTDTQYF
CDR3nt: TGTGCCAGCAGCTCCCTTCGGTCTAGCACAGATACGCAGTATTTT

j_gene: TRBJ2-7
v_gene: TRBV7-8
abundance: .
d_gene: TRBD2
CDR3aa: CASSSSGLAVYEQYF
CDR3nt: TGTGCCAGCAGCTCAAGCGGACTAGCGGTCTACGAGCAGTACTTC

j_gene: TRBJ1-1
v_gene: TRBV5-1
abundance: .
d_gene: TRBD1
CDR3aa: CASSPRTGGSWGTEAFF
CDR3nt: TGCGCCAGCAGCCCACGGACAGGGGGCAGTTGGGGGACTGAAGCTTTCTTT

j_gene: TRBJ2-2
v_gene: TRBV13
abundance: .
d_gene: TRBD2
CDR3aa: CASSLGLAGAPGELFF
CDR3nt: TGTGCCAGCAGCTTAGGCCTAGCGGGAGCACCCGGGGAGCTGTTTTTT

j_gene: TRBJ2-3
v_gene: TRBV27
abundance: .
d_gene: .
CDR3aa: CASSFLRPTGPTDTQYF
CDR3nt: TGTGCCAGCAGTTTCCTCCGCCCGACAGGACCCACAGATACGCAGTATTTT

j_gene: TRBJ2-7
v_gene: TRBV5-5
abundance: .
d_gene: .
CDR3aa: CASSANGPYEQYF
CDR3nt: TGTGCCAGCAGCGCAAATGGGCCCTACGAGCAGTACTTC

j_gene: TRBJ1-6
v_gene: TRBV7-9
abundance: .
d_gene: .
CDR3aa: CASSLGGQSPLHF
CDR3nt: TGTGCCAGCAGCTTAGGGGGGCAATCACCCCTCCACTTT

j_gene: TRBJ2-4
v_gene: TRBV6-1
abundance: .
d_gene: .
CDR3aa: CASRPYWGAKNIQYF
CDR3nt: TGTGCCAGCAGACCTTATTGGGGCGCCAAAAACATTCAGTACTTC

j_gene: TRBJ2-7
v_gene: TRBV5-4
abundance: once
d_gene: TRBD2
CDR3aa: CASKRAGGSSYEQYF
CDR3nt: TGTGCCAGCAAAAGAGCGGGGGGGAGCTCCTACGAGCAGTACTTC

j_gene: TRBJ1-5
v_gene: TRBV5-6
abundance: .
d_gene: .
CDR3aa: CASSWAGADQPQHF
CDR3nt: TGTGCCAGCAGCTGGGCGGGGGCGGATCAGCCCCAGCATTTT

j_gene: TRBJ2-1
v_gene: TRBV7-2
abundance: .
d_gene: .
CDR3aa: CASSLYRVTYNEQFF
CDR3nt: TGTGCCAGCAGCTTATACAGGGTAACCTACAATGAGCAGTTCTTC

j_gene: TRBJ1-4
v_gene: TRBV29-1
abundance: .
d_gene: TRBD1
CDR3aa: CSVSGTGGEELFF
CDR3nt: TGCAGCGTTTCGGGGACAGGGGGTGAGGAACTGTTTTTT

j_gene: TRBJ2-2
v_gene: TRBV19
abundance: .
d_gene: TRBD2
CDR3aa: CASKLAGGYTGELFF
CDR3nt: TGTGCCAGTAAGTTAGCGGGAGGATACACCGGGGAGCTGTTTTTT

j_gene: TRBJ1-2
v_gene: TRBV6-5
abundance: .
d_gene: .
CDR3aa: CASRAEITNYGYTF
CDR3nt: TGTGCCAGCAGAGCGGAAATAACTAACTATGGCTACACCTTC

j_gene: TRBJ2-2
v_gene: TRBV5-4
abundance: .
d_gene: .
CDR3aa: CASSPQNTGELFF
CDR3nt: TGTGCCAGCAGCCCACAGAACACCGGGGAGCTGTTTTTT

j_gene: TRBJ2-1
v_gene: TRBV6-5
abundance: .
d_gene: TRBD2
CDR3aa: CASSYSGGRAPNEQFF
CDR3nt: TGTGCCAGCAGTTACTCGGGCGGGAGGGCCCCCAATGAGCAGTTCTTC

j_gene: TRBJ2-3
v_gene: TRBV7-9
abundance: .
d_gene: TRBD2
CDR3aa: CASSPTGLVGDTQYF
CDR3nt: TGTGCCAGCAGCCCGACCGGACTAGTGGGAGATACGCAGTATTTT

j_gene: TRBJ1-2
v_gene: TRBV6-1
abundance: .
d_gene: .
CDR3aa: CASTPGGVGGYTF
CDR3nt: TGTGCCAGCACCCCAGGAGGGGTGGGTGGCTACACCTTC

j_gene: TRBJ2-1
v_gene: TRBV5-1
abundance: .
d_gene: .
CDR3aa: CASSFEGVEYNEQFF
CDR3nt: TGCGCCAGCAGCTTTGAAGGGGTGGAGTACAATGAGCAGTTCTTC

j_gene: TRBJ1-1
v_gene: TRBV4-2
abundance: .
d_gene: TRBD1
CDR3aa: CASSLRPGTGDTEAFF
CDR3nt: TGTGCCAGCAGCCTTCGTCCCGGGACAGGGGATACTGAAGCTTTCTTT

j_gene: TRBJ2-7
v_gene: TRBV5-1
abundance: .
d_gene: .
CDR3aa: CASSLVPEYEQYF
CDR3nt: TGCGCCAGCAGCTTGGTGCCTGAGTACGAGCAGTACTTC

j_gene: TRBJ2-3
v_gene: TRBV5-4
abundance: once
d_gene: TRBD2
CDR3aa: CASSSGTSGTDTQYF
CDR3nt: TGTGCCAGCAGCTCAGGGACTAGCGGCACAGATACGCAGTATTTT

j_gene: TRBJ1-2
v_gene: TRBV7-9
abundance: .
d_gene: .
CDR3aa: CASSSPGVFYGYTF
CDR3nt: TGTGCCAGCAGCTCCCCGGGGGTATTCTACGGCTACACCTTC

j_gene: TRBJ2-2
v_gene: TRBV5-1
abundance: .
d_gene: .
CDR3aa: CASSPEGQRKELFF
CDR3nt: TGCGCCAGCAGCCCGGAGGGACAGCGCAAGGAGCTGTTTTTT

j_gene: TRBJ1-4
v_gene: TRBV19
abundance: .
d_gene: .
CDR3aa: CASSMFNEKLFF
CDR3nt: TGTGCCAGTAGTATGTTCAATGAAAAACTGTTTTTT

j_gene: TRBJ1-3
v_gene: TRBV4-1
abundance: large
d_gene: TRBD1
CDR3aa: CASSLDRGNTIYF
CDR3nt: TGCGCCAGCAGCTTGGACAGGGGAAACACCATATATTTT

j_gene: TRBJ2-6
v_gene: TRBV6-5
abundance: .
d_gene: .
CDR3aa: CATSPTRANVLTF
CDR3nt: TGTGCCACTAGCCCTACCCGGGCCAACGTCCTGACTTTC

j_gene: TRBJ2-1
v_gene: TRBV6-5
abundance: .
d_gene: .
CDR3aa: CASSAPPGGNEQFF
CDR3nt: TGTGCCAGCAGCGCCCCCCCGGGTGGTAATGAGCAGTTCTTC

j_gene: TRBJ1-2
v_gene: TRBV15
abundance: medium-sized
d_gene: .
CDR3aa: CATKAAGANYGYTF
CDR3nt: TGTGCCACCAAAGCGGCAGGGGCTAACTATGGCTACACCTTC

j_gene: TRBJ2-5
v_gene: TRBV5-1
abundance: .
d_gene: TRBD2
CDR3aa: CASSSNIAGEAWTQYF
CDR3nt: TGCGCCAGCAGCTCGAATATAGCGGGGGAGGCATGGACCCAGTACTTC

j_gene: TRBJ1-2
v_gene: TRBV7-9
abundance: .
d_gene: TRBD1
CDR3aa: CASSLQGFDYGYTF
CDR3nt: TGTGCCAGCAGCCTACAGGGGTTCGACTATGGCTACACCTTC

j_gene: TRBJ2-5
v_gene: TRBV7-9
abundance: .
d_gene: .
CDR3aa: CASSPSPVGRRETQYF
CDR3nt: TGTGCCAGCAGCCCCTCCCCAGTAGGACGGAGGGAGACCCAGTACTTC

j_gene: TRBJ2-7
v_gene: TRBV11-3
abundance: .
d_gene: .
CDR3aa: CASIGGLGSYEQYF
CDR3nt: TGTGCCAGCATTGGGGGATTAGGTTCGTACGAGCAGTACTTC

j_gene: TRBJ1-6
v_gene: TRBV5-6
abundance: .
d_gene: .
CDR3aa: CASSWSSYNSPLHF
CDR3nt: TGTGCCAGCAGCTGGAGCTCCTATAATTCACCCCTCCACTTT